This section outlines one TCR beta chain sequence together with its context. Its antigen is not known. The sample is drawn from a study of OX40 agonist ivuxolimab in advanced cancers. Study context: Ivuxolimab was delivered to patients intravenously every 2 weeks at doses spanning 0.01 to 10 mg/kg.

CDR3 length equals 12 residues. Trimming pared 4 bases from V and 6 bases from J, leaving 10 bases between. Germline V gene sequence: CDR1 SGHTA, CDR2 FQGNSA. Profiled with immunoSEQ multiplex PCR; TCRdb holds only in-frame clones, not every one. The table has around 56,000 clones, more than 85% seen once. Findings and limits, study-wide: Both CD4+ and CD8+ T cell populations in blood had undergone clonal expansion by week 6 at 0.1 to 3.0 mg/kg. Expanded clones were, on average, more numerous among CD8+ T cells than CD4+.

The source is an adult with an advanced solid tumor such as melanoma, head and neck, liver or kidney cancer. The sample here was CD4+ or CD8+ T cells sorted from blood, taken in a trial of the OX40 agonist ivuxolimab. This sequence joins TRBV7-2 and TRBJ2-7; D remains unclear. CDR3 DNA sequence: TGTGCCAGCAGCTCCGGCTGGTCCGAGCAGTACTTC. Protein product: CASSSGWSEQYF.